The present TCR beta chain was sequenced within a study of T cell repertoires in cytomegalovirus infection. Study overall: In public TCR beta signatures, there were indications of both CMV infection and matching HLA type.

The CDR3 totals 12 residues. With 6 bases removed from V and 11 bases from J, the gap between germline ends came to 16 bases. In germline, CDR1 is SGHVS, CDR2 FQNEAQ. General study points: HLA-C-restricted TCR beta clonotypes specific for CMV led the ex vivo response. Using cumulative public TCR beta family frequency, the authors identified those who carried CMV together with the relevant HLA.

There are many counts of this clonotype. Its specificity is unknown. TCRdb re-called the reads through MiXCR, storing one row per CDR3 protein. The sample carries more than 400,000 distinct CDR3 sequences, 26% recorded once. Sample: PBMCs. This clonotype originated in a human donor in good health (CMV status not recorded). Some clones in this sample may be carry-over from other donors' samples. The chain has TRBV7-8 and TRBJ1-1, with D unclear. The CDR3 DNA reads TGTGCCAGCAGTCCAGATGGCCCTCGGGCTTTCTTT. Translating gives CASSPDGPRAFF. The whole variable domain, filled in from reference TRBV7-8 and TRBJ1-1, reads GAGVSQSPRYKVAKRGQDVALRCDPISGHVSLFWYQQALGQGPEFLTYFQNEAQLDKSGLPSDRFFAERPEGSVSTLKIQRTQQEDSAVYLCASSPDGPRAFFGQGTRLTVV.